Listed below are T cell receptor beta chains from one sample, sequenced in a study of blood T cells in healthy people across ages. Via MiXCR, TCRdb re-called the 5' RACE reads, giving one row per CDR3 protein. This sample has about 540,000 distinct CDR3 sequences, with around 24% found just once. These same records also appear under a second study, on T cells of mothers and their children.

What was sequenced was blood. These receptors all come from a boy aged 5-17 years in good health. The CDR3 runs from the conserved cysteine through the conserved F or W. D genes are given only for firm matches. The size of a clone is reported for some rows only, either as once, few or many, or as a class for expanded clones.

TGTGCCAGCAGTTCAACGCAAAAGAACACTGAAGCTTTCTTT	CASSSTQKNTEAFF	few	TRBV28	NA	TRBJ1-1
TGCAGCGTTCGGGGGGGCAACTCCTACGAGCAGTACTTC	CSVRGGNSYEQYF	few	TRBV29-1	TRBD2	TRBJ2-7
TGTGCCAGCAGCTTACCCACCGGGACACGGTCCTACGAGCAGTACTTC	CASSLPTGTRSYEQYF	few	TRBV5-6	NA	TRBJ2-7
TGTGCCAGCAGTTCTGGCGGGGGGGCCAAAAACATTCAGTACTTC	CASSSGGGAKNIQYF	few	TRBV6-5	TRBD2	TRBJ2-4
TGTGCCAGCTCATCCCAGGGAGCTCTTAACAATGAGCAGTTCTTC	CASSSQGALNNEQFF	many	TRBV18	NA	TRBJ2-1
TGCACCAGCAGCCGCCTAGCGGGGCTGGGGAACACCGGGGAGCTGTTTTTT	CTSSRLAGLGNTGELFF	few	TRBV4-1	TRBD2	TRBJ2-2
TGTGCCAGCAGACTACAGGGAGGGAACACAGATACGCAGTATTTT	CASRLQGGNTDTQYF	NA	TRBV6-5	NA	TRBJ2-3
TGTGCCAGCAGTTTATTAGGGCTAGCGGGAGTCAATGAGCAGTTCTTC	CASSLLGLAGVNEQFF	NA	TRBV28	TRBD2	TRBJ2-1
TGTGCCAGCTCGTATTTTCGGGATCAGCCCCAGCATTTT	CASSYFRDQPQHF	NA	TRBV18	NA	TRBJ1-5
TGTGCCAGCAGCTTAGCCGTACATCTCTCTGGGGCCAACGTCCTGACTTTC	CASSLAVHLSGANVLTF	once	TRBV7-9	NA	TRBJ2-6
TGTGCCAGCAGCCCGCAACTAGCGGGGGGGCATAAGCAGTACTTC	CASSPQLAGGHKQYF	NA	TRBV3-1	TRBD2	TRBJ2-7
TGCGCCAGCAGCCCGGGACGTGTAACCTACGAGCAGTACTTC	CASSPGRVTYEQYF	few	TRBV5-1	NA	TRBJ2-7
TGCGCCAGCAGCCCTAGACAGGCTTGGGGCACAGATACGCAGTATTTT	CASSPRQAWGTDTQYF	few	TRBV4-3	NA	TRBJ2-3
TGTGCCAGCAGGTTAGGACTAGCGGGAGGCTACGAGCAGTACTTC	CASRLGLAGGYEQYF	few	TRBV6-5	TRBD2	TRBJ2-7
TGTGCCAGCAGCCAAACCCCCAACCCCTCCGTTTCACCCCTCCACTTT	CASSQTPNPSVSPLHF	few	TRBV9	NA	TRBJ1-6
TGCAGTGCTACCGGGACTAGCGGATTTAGCTCCTACAATGAGCAGTTCTTC	CSATGTSGFSSYNEQFF	few	TRBV20-1	TRBD2	TRBJ2-1
TGTGCCAGCAGCTTAGAAGGGCGGGGGGGCACAGATACGCAGTATTTT	CASSLEGRGGTDTQYF	few	TRBV7-2	TRBD2	TRBJ2-3
TGTGCCACCAGCAGAGATCCGAGGACCAATAATGAGCAGTTCTTC	CATSRDPRTNNEQFF	NA	TRBV15	NA	TRBJ2-1
TGTGCCAGCAATAAAGGAGTTGGATTGAGTAATTCACCCCTCCACTTT	CASNKGVGLSNSPLHF	NA	TRBV6-2/TRBV6-3	NA	TRBJ1-6